The 23 T cell receptor beta chains listed next were all sequenced from one sample in a study of shared clonotypes between healthy human individuals. Libraries were prepared by immunoSEQ multiplex PCR; TCRdb keeps only in-frame clonotypes and omits some of them. The table has roughly 96,000 clones, roughly half seen once. What was sequenced was PBMCs. The receptors originated from a woman in her 40s in good health. Some clones in this sample may be carry-over from other donors' samples.

The sample holds many counts of this clone. The CDR3 DNA follows: TGTGCCAGCAGCCCATCGGGGGGGAGGGCAGTAGATACGCAGTATTTT. Protein product: CASSPSGGRAVDTQYF. The chain employs TRBV7-9 and TRBJ2-3; TRBD2 aligns across 8 bases. With 5 bases clipped from V and 5 bases from J, the junction kept 12 bases outside the gene matches. Germline-derived CDR1 and CDR2 are SEHNR and FQNEAQ (reference sequence). This CDR3 is 16 amino acids long. The full variable domain, with the rest looked up from reference TRBV7-9 and TRBJ2-3, is DTGVSQNPRHKITKRGQNVTFRCDPISEHNRLYWYRQTLGQGPEFLTYFQNEAQLEKSRLLSDRFSAERPKGSFSTLEIQRTEQGDSAMYLCASSPSGGRAVDTQYFGPGTRLTVL.

This chain joins TRBV7-2 and TRBJ2-3; D unclear. V lost 4 bases to trimming and J lost 1 base, with 9 bases between them. The CDR3 extends over 14 amino acids. Germline assignment: CDR1 SGHTA and CDR2 FQGNSA. The CDR3 region has the DNA TGTGCCAGCAGCTCGAACGGACGCACAGATACGCAGTATTTT. Translation gives CASSSNGRTDTQYF.

This clone came up a few times. The chain links TRBV28 to TRBJ2-1; D ambiguous. Germline CDR1 MDHEN, CDR2 SYDVKM. The CDR3 extends over 11 amino acids. The ends were cut back, 4 bases at V and 6 bases at J, with 4 bases in the middle. CDR3: CASSYFNEQFF. DNA of the CDR3: TGTGCCAGCAGTTACTTCAATGAGCAGTTCTTC.

The chain has TRBV9 and TRBJ2-5; D is perhaps TRBD1 (6 bases). The CDR3 loop spans 14 amino acids. Germline V lookup: CDR1 SGDLS, CDR2 YYNGEE. V lost 7 bases and J 2 bases, leaving 15 bases between the germline ends. The CDR3 DNA is TGTGCCAGCGCGAGGGGGACCACACAAGAGACCCAGTACTTC. Protein product: CASARGTTQETQYF.

CDR3 sequence (DNA): TGTGCCAGCAGCTCTAACAGGGGATCGGATGGCTACACCTTC. Translation gives CASSSNRGSDGYTF. This chain uses TRBV5-4 with TRBJ1-2; the match to TRBD1 covers 7 bases. There are 14 residues in the CDR3. Losses at the gene ends were 3 bases for V and 6 bases for J; bases not matched to a gene: 8. Germline lookup yields CDR1 SGHNT and CDR2 YYREEE (reference sequence).

The chain links TRBV15 to TRBJ2-7; the D gene is possibly TRBD1 (6 bases). V lost 0 bases and J 1 base, leaving 7 bases between the germline ends. This CDR3 region has 14 residues. CDR1 is LNHNV and CDR2 is YYDKDF in the germline V gene (reference sequence). CDR3 in DNA: TGTGCCACCAGCAGAGATCAGGGGTCCTACGAGCAGTACTTC. Translated, it gives CATSRDQGSYEQYF.

This clone has a handful of counts. The V call is TRBV5-4, the J call TRBJ2-3, with a tentative D call TRBD2 (5 bases). Trimming removed 4 bases at V and 2 bases at J, with 5 bases between. This CDR3 spans 12 amino acids. The germline gives CDR1 SGHNT, CDR2 YYREEE (reference sequence). In DNA form, the CDR3 reads TGTGCCAGCAGCCGGGACACAGATACGCAGTATTTT. It codes for CASSRDTDTQYF.

The genes are TRBV18 and TRBJ2-1, with 10 bases fitting TRBD2. Trimming removed 3 bases from V and 4 bases from J; junction bases left unmatched: 3. This CDR3 is 15 amino acids long. CDR1 is KGHSH, CDR2 LQKENI, per germline. The chain's CDR3 is CASSPWTSGYNEQFF. CDR3 DNA: TGTGCCAGCTCACCTTGGACTAGCGGATACAATGAGCAGTTCTTC.

This chain connects TRBV30 to TRBJ1-5, with TRBD1 matching 8 bases. This CDR3 is built from 15 residues. Germline assignment: CDR1 GTSNPN and CDR2 SVGIG (reference sequence). V was pared by 4 bases and J by 1 base, with 6 bases of the junction left unmatched. The CDR3 is CAWNQGAGSNQPQHF. For the CDR3, the DNA is TGTGCCTGGAACCAGGGGGCGGGAAGCAATCAGCCCCAGCATTTT. The entire variable domain, with the rest obtained from reference TRBV30 and TRBJ1-5, is as follows: SQTIHQWPATLVQPVGSPLSLECTVEGTSNPNLYWYRQAAGRGLQLLFYSVGIGQISSEVPQNLSASRPQDRQFILSSKKLLLSDSGFYLCAWNQGAGSNQPQHFGDGTRLSIL.

This clone appeared a few times. V usage is TRBV30 and J usage is TRBJ2-5; D remains ambiguous. Germline V gene sequence: CDR1 GTSNPN, CDR2 SVGIG (reference sequence). Between the trimmed V and J ends, which lost 0 bases and 5 bases, there was a span of 7 bases. The CDR3 runs to 12 residues. CDR3 loop: CAWSVLKETQYF. DNA for the CDR3: TGTGCCTGGAGTGTACTGAAGGAGACCCAGTACTTC.

The chain is built from TRBV28 and TRBJ1-2, with TRBD1 matching over 9 bases. Germline CDR1 and CDR2: MDHEN and SYDVKM. J was trimmed by 2 bases and V by 5 bases; bases with no gene match: 9. This CDR3 region has 16 residues. The CDR3 DNA sequence: TGTGCCAGCAGTACGGGACAGGGCCCGCGGAACTATGGCTACACCTTC. Amino acids: CASSTGQGPRNYGYTF.

In its sample, this clone was seen a few times. The chain combines TRBV7-9 with TRBJ1-5; D is ambiguous. The V gene's germline CDR1 is SEHNR and CDR2 FQNEAQ (reference sequence). The germline V and J ends were trimmed by 5 bases and 0 bases, with 14 bases remaining between them. This CDR3 contains 16 residues. CDR3 in DNA: TGTGCCAGCAGCCCGGGCGGATACTATAGCAATCAGCCCCAGCATTTT. It codes for CASSPGGYYSNQPQHF.

This clone was observed many times. As DNA, the CDR3 is TGTGCCAGCAGCAGATCAACAGGGACTAGCACAGATACGCAGTATTTT. Its protein is CASSRSTGTSTDTQYF. The chain employs TRBV7-6 and TRBJ2-3; tentatively, D is TRBD1 or TRBD2 (6 bases each). The CDR3 loop spans 16 amino acids. The V gene's germline CDR1 is SGHVS and CDR2 FNYEAQ. Between the trimmed V and J ends, which lost 5 bases and 0 bases, there was a span of 15 bases.

This clone is a singleton in its sample. This sequence joins TRBV28 and TRBJ2-3, with 7 bases aligning to TRBD1. Germline CDR1 and CDR2: MDHEN and SYDVKM. There are 15 residues in the CDR3. Trimming at V came to 6 bases and at J to 4 bases, leaving 10 bases not matched to a gene. The DNA of the CDR3 is TGTGCCAGCAGATTACAGGGGAATCGTGCAGATACGCAGTATTTT. Amino acids: CASRLQGNRADTQYF.

At least ten counts were recorded for this clone. The V call is TRBV10-3, the J call TRBJ2-7; 8 bases fit TRBD2. Germline CDR1 and CDR2: ENHRY and SYGVKD. The CDR3 consists of 15 residues. J lost 0 bases, V lost 3 bases, and 4 bases had no gene match. CDR3 sequence: CAISDTSGNSYEQYF. The CDR3 nucleotides read TGTGCCATCAGTGACACTAGCGGAAACTCCTACGAGCAGTACTTC.

This clone has ten or more counts. The rearrangement joins TRBV7-3 to TRBJ2-7; 7 bases are shared with TRBD1. V shed 5 bases and J 6 bases; nucleotides not matched to a gene: 10. CDR3 length: 14 amino acids. Germline V gene data show CDR1 as SGHTA and CDR2 as FQGTGA. CDR3 sequence: CASSPRTGNSEQYF. CDR3 sequence (DNA): TGTGCCAGCAGCCCACGGACAGGTAACTCCGAGCAGTACTTC.

On this clone: The likely explanation is a read error, given a far larger clone one base away. V is TRBV9 and J is TRBJ1-4; a weak D match, TRBD1 (5 bases). CDR1 is SGDLS and CDR2 is YYNGEE in the germline V gene. This CDR3 region has 15 residues. The CDR3 spells CASSDRRDSREKLLF. The CDR3 region has the DNA TGTGCCAGCAGCGATCGCAGGGATTCGAGAGAAAAACTGCTTTTT.

This clone was seen a few times. This sequence joins TRBV6-5 and TRBJ1-2; D not resolved. The V gene lost 0 bases and the J gene lost 2 bases, with 4 bases spanning the gap. Germline CDR1 is MNHEY and CDR2 is SVGAGI. This CDR3 has 13 residues. Written as DNA, the CDR3 is TGTGCCAGCAGTTACTCACAAAACTATGGCTACACCTTC. Its protein is CASSYSQNYGYTF.

CDR3 amino acids: CASSLGLAGTQRRYNEQFF. CDR3 DNA sequence: TGTGCCAGCAGTTTAGGACTAGCGGGAACCCAACGTAGATACAATGAGCAGTTCTTC. V usage is TRBV28 and J usage is TRBJ2-1; 12 bases are a match to TRBD2. V was pared by 2 bases and J by 4 bases, with 12 bases of the junction left unmatched. There are 19 residues in the CDR3. Germline assignment: CDR1 MDHEN and CDR2 SYDVKM.

The chain couples TRBV5-1 to TRBJ2-3, with TRBD1 matching 7 bases. Trimming took 2 bases from V and 4 from J; bases not matched to a gene: 4. The CDR3 contains 14 residues. Looked up from germline, CDR1 is SGHRS and CDR2 is YFSETQ. The CDR3 is CASSLRQGPDTQYF. The CDR3 DNA sequence: TGCGCCAGCAGCTTAAGACAGGGCCCAGATACGCAGTATTTT.

Only one count was recorded for this clone. The rearrangement joins TRBV7-9 to TRBJ2-7; D is possibly TRBD2 (5 bases). Trimming removed 2 bases at V and 7 bases at J, with 15 bases between. The germline gives CDR1 SEHNR, CDR2 FQNEAQ (reference sequence). The CDR3 contains 14 residues. The CDR3 DNA is TGTGCCAGCAGCTTACAGGCAGACTCGGGGGAGCAGTACTTC. Its translation is CASSLQADSGEQYF.

The table lists this clone with many counts. The chain couples TRBV29-1 to TRBJ2-7; 10 nucleotides agree with TRBD1. Germline V gene data show CDR1 as SQVTM and CDR2 as ANQGSEA. The CDR3 is 15 amino acids. The V and J ends lost 1 base and 5 bases, in that order; junction bases with no gene match: 8. The CDR3: CSVEARDRGFNEQYF. As DNA, the CDR3 is TGCAGCGTTGAAGCCCGGGACAGGGGTTTCAACGAGCAGTACTTC.

This clone was detected many times. The chain is built from TRBV10-1 and TRBJ2-7; D unclear. Trimming shortened V by 8 bases and J by 5 bases, and 10 bases separated the two germline ends. Germline-derived CDR1 and CDR2 are WNHNN and SYGVQD (reference sequence). This CDR3 has 11 residues. CDR3 bases: TGCGCCAGCCAAGGAAGCGACGAGCAGTACTTC. Its translation: CASQGSDEQYF.